A selection of T cell receptor beta chains follows, all from one sample in a study of T cell responses to AZD1222 COVID-19 vaccine. Profiled with immunoSEQ multiplex PCR; TCRdb holds only in-frame clones, not every one. This table has about 82,000 clones, more than 85% appearing once. This material consisted of peripheral blood, taken 28 days after the second AZD1222 dose. The receptors here all came from an adult who received the AZD1222 COVID-19 vaccine. The CDR3 runs from the conserved cysteine through the conserved F or W. The order of the fields is clone size, J gene, V gene, D gene, CDR3 DNA, CDR3 protein. The D gene is left open where the match is weak. Only some rows state a clone size, as once, few, many or a class for expanded clones.

NA	TRBJ1-2	TRBV19	NA	TGTGCCACCGCCGGGGAGTTCGATGGCTACACCTTC	CATAGEFDGYTF
few	TRBJ2-1	TRBV7-8	NA	TGTGCCAGCAGCCTGGCAAGGGTGGCCCTCAGGTCTCTCAATGAGCAGTTCTTC	CASSLARVALRSLNEQFF
NA	TRBJ2-1	TRBV10-1	TRBD2	TGCGCCAGCAGTGAGACCTCGACTAGCGGGGGCCCTTACAATGAGCAGTTCTTC	CASSETSTSGGPYNEQFF
NA	TRBJ2-3	TRBV7-3	TRBD1	TGTGCCAGCAGCCCTGGGGTGGACAGGACCCTAGATACGCAGTATTTT	CASSPGVDRTLDTQYF
NA	TRBJ2-1	TRBV14	TRBD1	TGTGCCAGCAGCGACTGGACAGGGGCCTCCTACAATGAGCAGTTCTTC	CASSDWTGASYNEQFF
NA	TRBJ2-5	TRBV6-4	NA	TGTGCCAGCAGTGACACAGCCCGATTCCAAGAGACCCAGTACTTC	CASSDTARFQETQYF
NA	TRBJ2-7	TRBV25-1	NA	TGTGCCAGCAGTCCCGGCTACGAGCAGTACTTC	CASSPGYEQYF
NA	TRBJ2-7	TRBV10-2	TRBD1	TGCGCCAGCAGGGCCGGGACAGGGGGGTCCTACGAGCAGTACTTC	CASRAGTGGSYEQYF
NA	TRBJ1-2	TRBV4-1	NA	TGCGCCAGCAGCCAGGGTTCTGGAGGTTACTATGGCTACACCTTC	CASSQGSGGYYGYTF
few	TRBJ1-2	TRBV19	TRBD1	TGTGCCAGTAGTACAGACAGGGCCTACCTCGTTAACTATGGCTACACCTTC	CASSTDRAYLVNYGYTF
NA	TRBJ1-1	TRBV30	NA	TGTGCCTGGAATGTGGGTGGGGGAACGACTGAAGCTTTCTTT	CAWNVGGGTTEAFF
NA	TRBJ2-1	TRBV6-4	NA	TGTGCCAGCAGTGAGACTATCTCCGATGAGCAGTTCTTC	CASSETISDEQFF
NA	TRBJ1-1	TRBV12-3/TRBV12-4	NA	TGTGCCAGCGGGCTCGGAGGGAACACTGAAGCTTTCTTT	CASGLGGNTEAFF
NA	TRBJ2-3	TRBV4-3	NA	TGCGCCAGCAGCCTAGGGGGGGGGATCACAGATACGCAGTATTTT	CASSLGGGITDTQYF
NA	TRBJ2-1	TRBV2	NA	TGTGCCAGCAGTGACCGAGTAGCGGCTTCCTTCCGCGAGCAGTTCTTC	CASSDRVAASFREQFF
NA	TRBJ2-2	TRBV7-2	NA	TGTGCCAGCAGCAAACAGACTGGGACGAACACCGGGGAGCTGTTTTTT	CASSKQTGTNTGELFF
once	TRBJ1-1	TRBV2	NA	TGTGCCAGCAGTTCCCGTCCCGGGACATTGAACACTGAAGCTTTCTTT	CASSSRPGTLNTEAFF
NA	TRBJ2-6	TRBV6-5	NA	TGTGCCAGCAGAGTAGGTAACTCTGGGGCCAACGTCCTGACTTTC	CASRVGNSGANVLTF
once	TRBJ1-4	TRBV25-1	NA	TGTGCCAGCAGTGCTGAGACAGCCTTTAATGAAAAACTGTTTTTT	CASSAETAFNEKLFF
NA	TRBJ1-5	TRBV19	TRBD1	TGTGCCAGTAGTGTTACAGGGGGAAACCAGCCCCAGCATTTT	CASSVTGGNQPQHF
NA	TRBJ1-1	TRBV7-9	NA	TGTGCCAGCAGCTTCGGGGGGAGCACTGAAGCTTTCTTT	CASSFGGSTEAFF
NA	TRBJ1-6	TRBV19	TRBD1	TGTGCCAGTAGGAGACAGGGAGATAATTCACCCCTCCACTTT	CASRRQGDNSPLHF
NA	TRBJ1-1	TRBV30	NA	TGTGCCTGGAAGTTCGAAGGAGAAGCTTTCTTT	CAWKFEGEAFF
few	TRBJ1-2	TRBV13	NA	TGTGCCAGCAGCTTGGGCAGCTTCTATGGCTACACCTTC	CASSLGSFYGYTF
NA	TRBJ1-1	TRBV6-2/TRBV6-3	NA	TGTGCCAGCAGTTACAGGTGGGACACTGAAGCTTTCTTT	CASSYRWDTEAFF
NA	TRBJ1-1	TRBV19	TRBD1	TGTGCCAGTAGTATGGGACAGGGGATCACTGAAGCTTTCTTT	CASSMGQGITEAFF
NA	TRBJ1-2	TRBV28	NA	TGTGCCAGCAGCCCCCCGCGGAAGGACCCCCGAAGGGATGGCTACACCTTC	CASSPPRKDPRRDGYTF
NA	TRBJ2-5	TRBV3-1/TRBV3-2	NA	TGTGCCAGCAGTCCGGAAGATAAAATAGAGACCCAGTACTTC	CASSPEDKIETQYF
NA	TRBJ1-1	TRBV19	NA	TGTGCCAGTAGTGTCGGGACTTTTAACACTGAAGCTTTCTTT	CASSVGTFNTEAFF
NA	TRBJ2-2	TRBV19	NA	TGTGCCAGTAGTATCGTCCGGGGAGCGAACACCGGGGAGCTGTTTTTT	CASSIVRGANTGELFF
NA	TRBJ1-1	TRBV12-5	NA	TGTGCTAGTGGTTTGGTACCATGGGGGAACACTGAAGCTTTCTTT	CASGLVPWGNTEAFF
NA	TRBJ2-5	TRBV3-1/TRBV3-2	TRBD1	TGTGCCAGCAGCCTTACAACGGACAGGGGGCGCGTGACCCAGTACTTC	CASSLTTDRGRVTQYF
few	TRBJ1-5	TRBV30	NA	TGTGCCTGGGGGGGAGATAGCAATCAGCCCCAGCATTTT	CAWGGDSNQPQHF
NA	TRBJ2-2	TRBV10-3	TRBD2	TGTGCCATCAGTCCATTGACTAGCGCGGGGGAGCTGTTTTTT	CAISPLTSAGELFF